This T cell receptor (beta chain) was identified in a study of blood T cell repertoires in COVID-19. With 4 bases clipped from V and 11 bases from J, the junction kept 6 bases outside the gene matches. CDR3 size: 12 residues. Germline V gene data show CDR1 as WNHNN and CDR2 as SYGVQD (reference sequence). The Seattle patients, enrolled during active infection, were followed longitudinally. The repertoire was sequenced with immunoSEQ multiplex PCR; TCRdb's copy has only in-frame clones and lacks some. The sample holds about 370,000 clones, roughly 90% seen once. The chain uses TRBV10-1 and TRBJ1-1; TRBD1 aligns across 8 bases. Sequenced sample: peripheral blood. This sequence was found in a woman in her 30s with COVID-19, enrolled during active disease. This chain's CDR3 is CASSGGQGRAFF. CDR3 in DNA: TGCGCCAGCAGTGGAGGACAGGGTCGCGCTTTCTTT.